These 20 T cell receptor beta chains share one sample of origin, sequenced in a study of cytomegalovirus exposure and HLA in healthy donors. 13 Jbeta primers and 60 Vbeta primers were used for the PCR. Some clones are missing from TCRdb's copy, which holds only in-frame ones; the method was immunoSEQ multiplex PCR. The table has over 150,000 clones, about 80% seen once. Input material: PBMCs. The receptors were gathered from a man in his forties in good health and CMV-seronegative.

The chain couples TRBV6-5 to TRBJ2-7, with D possibly TRBD2 on 5 matching bases. The V and J ends lost 2 bases and 4 bases respectively, with 9 bases between them. CDR1 is MNHEY and CDR2 is SVGAGI in the germline V gene. This CDR3 comprises 13 residues. DNA for the CDR3: TGTGCCAGCAGTTACGCGGGTCAGTACGAGCAGTACTTC. It encodes CASSYAGQYEQYF.

This CDR3 reads CASSLSGTSGQTDTQYF. As DNA, the CDR3 is TGTGCCAGCAGCTTGTCGGGGACTAGCGGACAAACAGATACGCAGTATTTT. The chain recombines TRBV5-6 with TRBJ2-3; 11 bases align to TRBD2. Germline V gene data show CDR1 as SGHDT and CDR2 as YYEEEE. CDR3 length: 17 amino acids. The trim removed 1 base at V and 3 bases at J, leaving 7 bases unmatched.

In regard to this clone: Other nucleotide sequences in the sample specify the same CDR3. CDR3 bases: TGTGCCAGTAGTATAGAACAGGGTTCTGGCGGGGAGCTGTTTTTT. Encoded protein: CASSIEQGSGGELFF. The gene calls are TRBV19 and TRBJ2-2; D is perhaps TRBD1 (6 bases). V lost 0 bases, J lost 7 bases, and 12 bases lay in between. The CDR3 is 15 amino acids. Per the germline V gene, CDR1 is LNHDA and CDR2 is SQIVND (reference sequence).

V gene TRBV5-1 combines with J gene TRBJ1-6, with D unresolved. V gave up 0 bases and J gave up 6 bases, with 10 bases separating them. Germline V gives CDR1 SGHRS, CDR2 YFSETQ. This CDR3 contains 15 residues. This chain's CDR3 is CASSLGLTANSPLHF. In nucleotides, the CDR3 is TGCGCCAGCAGCTTGGGACTAACGGCTAATTCACCCCTCCACTTT. Based on the CDR3 plus reference TRBV5-1 and TRBJ1-6, the full variable domain is KAGVTQTPRYLIKTRGQQVTLSCSPISGHRSVSWYQQTPGQGLQFLFEYFSETQRNKGNFPGRFSGRQFSNSRSEMNVSTLELGDSALYLCASSLGLTANSPLHFGNGTRLTVT.

A remark on this clone: At one end the junction does not follow the germline gene, possibly because of a read error. This chain uses TRBV5-1 with TRBJ2-5; D remains unclear. The CDR3 length is 17 residues. Germline assignment: CDR1 SGHRS and CDR2 YFSETQ. CDR3 DNA: TGCGCCAACAGCTTGGCCGTAAGTGCCACACAGCAAGAGACCCAGTACTTC. It encodes CANSLAVSATQQETQYF.

The chain employs TRBV10-3 and TRBJ2-5; 10 bases map to TRBD2. Germline trimming cut 0 bases from V and 6 bases from J; bases unmatched to any gene: 16. Germline V CDR1 and CDR2: ENHRY, SYGVKD. The CDR3 has 19 residues. The CDR3: CAISESWGPSGRASKTQYF. DNA for the CDR3: TGTGCCATCAGTGAGTCGTGGGGGCCAAGCGGGAGGGCCTCAAAGACCCAGTACTTC.

The rearrangement links TRBV7-9 to TRBJ1-2; possibly TRBD1 for D (5 bases). CDR3 length equals 13 residues. V was clipped by 4 bases and J by 8 bases, with 14 bases between them. Germline CDR1 reads SEHNR; CDR2 reads FQNEAQ (reference sequence). The CDR3: CASSSPGGIGYTF. The CDR3 nucleotides are TGTGCCAGCAGCTCGCCGGGGGGAATCGGCTACACCTTC.

This clone came up a few times. The chain carries TRBV5-6 and TRBJ1-1; D call uncertain. Germline assignment: CDR1 SGHDT and CDR2 YYEEEE. V was trimmed by 4 bases and J by 3 bases, leaving 10 bases between them. The CDR3 covers 13 residues. The CDR3: CASSKEVHTEAFF. The CDR3 nucleotides are TGTGCCAGCAGCAAGGAGGTCCACACTGAAGCTTTCTTT.

This sequence joins TRBV5-5 and TRBJ2-1; 8 bases agree with TRBD1. CDR3 length equals 18 residues. With 4 bases clipped from V and 5 bases from J, the junction kept 17 bases outside the gene matches. The germline V gene encodes CDR1 SGHKS and CDR2 YYEKEE (reference sequence). Written as DNA, the CDR3 is TGTGCCAGCAGCCGACTCCAATCGGACAGGGTATTACACAATGAGCAGTTCTTC. Translating gives CASSRLQSDRVLHNEQFF.

In its sample, this clone was seen once. This chain links TRBV7-9 with TRBJ2-7; a weak D match, TRBD1 (5 bases). V gave up 5 bases and J gave up 4 bases, with 15 bases separating them. CDR3 length: 14 residues. The germline V gene has CDR1 SEHNR and CDR2 FQNEAQ (reference sequence). The CDR3 DNA reads as TGTGCCAGCAGCGGCCCGGACATTCCGTACGAGCAGTACTTC. The encoded protein is CASSGPDIPYEQYF.

The chain joins TRBV6-5 to TRBJ2-7, with 12 bases aligning to TRBD1. Trimming cost V 5 bases and J 6 bases; bases outside gene matches: 5. The CDR3 contains 14 residues. Germline lookup yields CDR1 MNHEY and CDR2 SVGAGI. This chain's CDR3 is CASSRGGQGAEQYF. As DNA, the CDR3 is TGTGCCAGCAGTCGGGGGGGACAGGGGGCCGAGCAGTACTTC.

Only one count was recorded for this clone. The chain recombines TRBV19 with TRBJ2-5, with D possibly TRBD1 on 6 matching bases. CDR1 and CDR2 from the germline V gene are LNHDA and SQIVND (reference sequence). There are 14 residues in the CDR3. Between the trimmed V and J ends, which lost 5 bases and 2 bases, there was a span of 12 bases. CDR3: CASSPRTDQETQYF. As DNA, the CDR3 is TGTGCCAGTAGTCCTAGGACAGATCAAGAGACCCAGTACTTC.

This clone was observed a single time. The chain joins TRBV28 to TRBJ2-5; possible D gene TRBD1, 5 bases. There are 15 residues in the CDR3. Per the germline V gene, CDR1 is MDHEN and CDR2 is SYDVKM. V lost 2 bases and J 3 bases, leaving 13 bases between the germline ends. CDR3 loop: CASSLRGQPKETQYF. The CDR3 nucleotides read TGTGCCAGCAGTTTAAGGGGCCAACCGAAAGAGACCCAGTACTTC. The whole variable domain, filled in from reference TRBV28 and TRBJ2-5, reads DVKVTQSSRYLVKRTGEKVFLECVQDMDHENMFWYRQDPGLGLRLIYFSYDVKMKEKGDIPEGYSVSREKKERFSLILESASTNQTSMYLCASSLRGQPKETQYFGPGTRLLVL.

CDR3 sequence (DNA): TGTGCCAGCAGCCCCTGGGGGGGGAGCCATGAGCAGTTCTTC. Its protein product is CASSPWGGSHEQFF. The chain has TRBV11-3 and TRBJ2-1; TRBD2 aligns across 7 bases. This CDR3 contains 14 residues. Germline CDR1 and CDR2: SGHNT and YENEEA. V shed 5 bases, J shed 8 bases, and the junction held 9 bases outside the gene matches. Using reference TRBV11-3 and TRBJ2-1 for the parts outside the CDR3, the full variable domain is EAGVVQSPRYKIIEKKQPVAFWCNPISGHNTLYWYLQNLGQGPELLIRYENEEAVDDSQLPKDRFSAERLKGVDSTLKIQPAELGDSAVYLCASSPWGGSHEQFFGPGTRLTVL.

This chain uses TRBV6-6 with TRBJ1-2, with D perhaps TRBD1 (5 bases). Trimming pared 5 bases from V and 2 bases from J, leaving 12 bases between. The CDR3 length is 14 residues. Germline V gene data show CDR1 as MNHNY and CDR2 as SVGAGI (reference sequence). The CDR3 sequence: CASSTPGANYGYTF. CDR3 nucleotide sequence: TGTGCCAGCAGTACCCCTGGGGCCAACTATGGCTACACCTTC.

In this sample, this clone turned up a few times. The V and J genes are TRBV5-1 and TRBJ2-7; D is perhaps TRBD2 (5 bases). V was clipped by 5 bases and J by 0 bases, with 15 bases between them. The CDR3 is made up of 15 amino acids. CDR1 and CDR2 from the germline V gene are SGHRS and YFSETQ. This CDR3 reads CASRGASLDSYEQYF. The CDR3 bases are TGCGCCAGCAGGGGAGCCAGCCTCGACTCCTACGAGCAGTACTTC.

V and J are TRBV19 and TRBJ2-1, with 11 bases lining up with TRBD2. With V trimmed by 4 bases and J by 0 bases, 2 bases remained unmatched. From germline, CDR1 is LNHDA and CDR2 SQIVND (reference sequence). There are 16 residues in the CDR3. The CDR3 region is CASSKTSGSSYNEQFF. The CDR3 bases are TGTGCCAGTAGTAAAACTAGCGGGAGCTCCTACAATGAGCAGTTCTTC.

The CDR3 sequence is CAWRDSNYGYTF. CDR3 nucleotides: TGTGCCTGGAGGGACAGTAACTATGGCTACACCTTC. The chain recombines TRBV30 with TRBJ1-2; perhaps TRBD1 as D (6 bases). V lost 3 bases to trimming and J lost 1 base, with 6 bases between them. Germline V gene lookup returns CDR1 GTSNPN and CDR2 SVGIG (reference sequence). There are 12 residues in the CDR3. Full variable domain (outside the CDR3, taken from reference TRBV30 and TRBJ1-2): SQTIHQWPATLVQPVGSPLSLECTVEGTSNPNLYWYRQAAGRGLQLLFYSVGIGQISSEVPQNLSASRPQDRQFILSSKKLLLSDSGFYLCAWRDSNYGYTFGSGTRLTVV.

The J gene is TRBJ2-7, the V gene TRBV2; D gene uncertain. The CDR3 is 16 amino acids. V shed 3 bases and J shed 0 bases, with 15 bases lying between them. Germline V gene lookup returns CDR1 SNHLY and CDR2 FYNNEI. This CDR3 is CASSDSLIIGSYEQYF. CDR3 coding DNA: TGTGCCAGCAGTGACTCACTAATAATCGGCTCCTACGAGCAGTACTTC.

The chain is built from TRBV6-4 and TRBJ2-5; TRBD1 agrees at 7 bases. Germline V gene lookup returns CDR1 MRHNA and CDR2 SNTAGT. The CDR3 consists of 14 residues. The J segment lost 2 bases and the V segment lost 6 bases, leaving 6 bases of the junction unmatched. The CDR3 loop reads CASRGTVTQETQYF. CDR3 bases: TGTGCCAGCAGGGGGACAGTAACACAAGAGACCCAGTACTTC.